Shown below are 10 T cell receptor beta chains from a single sample sequenced in a study of shared clonotypes between healthy human individuals. Sequencing used immunoSEQ multiplex PCR; TCRdb keeps in-frame clones, though not all of them. The data contain just over 2,000,000 clones, 85% to 95% of them singletons. The sequenced sample consisted of naive CD4+ T cells sorted from blood. Noted subset: CD45RA+ positively selected. The receptors derive from a man aged 18 to 29 in good health.

The chain uses TRBV9 and TRBJ2-2; D gene unclear. Germline V gene sequence: CDR1 SGDLS, CDR2 YYNGEE. The CDR3 sequence is 12 residues long. V shed 5 bases and J shed 4 bases, with 6 bases lying between them. The DNA of the CDR3 is TGTGCCAGCAGGAAGAGCACCGGGGAGCTGTTTTTT. This encodes CASRKSTGELFF.

The V call is TRBV5-6, the J call TRBJ2-5; weak D call: TRBD2 (6 bases). This CDR3 has 16 residues. Trimming removed 4 bases at V and 5 bases at J, with 21 bases between. Looked up from germline, CDR1 is SGHDT and CDR2 is YYEEEE. This CDR3 is CASSTLEGGGWETQYF. The CDR3 DNA is TGTGCCAGCAGCACTCTGGAGGGAGGCGGTTGGGAGACCCAGTACTTC.

The chain carries TRBV5-1 and TRBJ1-2, with D unclear. Germline V CDR1 and CDR2: SGHRS, YFSETQ. The CDR3 is made up of 13 amino acids. The ends were cut back, 3 bases at V and 8 bases at J, with 14 bases in the middle. In nucleotides, the CDR3 is TGCGCCAGCAGCTCGAGGAATGACGGGGGCTACACCTTC. As protein: CASSSRNDGGYTF.

The V and J genes are TRBV28 and TRBJ1-1, with D possibly TRBD1 on 5 matching bases. The CDR3 runs to 14 residues. V gave up 8 bases and J gave up 10 bases, with 23 bases separating them. Germline V gives CDR1 MDHEN, CDR2 SYDVKM. DNA of the CDR3: TGTGCCAGCTCACAGGAAACATCATGGGCGGCAGCTTTCTTT. Translation gives CASSQETSWAAAFF.

The CDR3 sequence is CSVQTGTVAYEQYF. The CDR3 bases are TGCAGCGTGCAAACCGGGACGGTCGCCTACGAGCAGTACTTC. This chain uses TRBV29-1 with TRBJ2-7; tentatively, D is TRBD1 or TRBD2 (5 bases each). Trimming shortened V by 6 bases and J by 2 bases, and 17 bases separated the two germline ends. There are 14 residues in the CDR3. Germline V lookup: CDR1 SQVTM, CDR2 ANQGSEA.

CDR3 region: CASSGDSGEPFNTQYF. CDR3 in DNA: TGTGCCAGCAGCGGGGATAGCGGGGAACCTTTCAATACGCAGTATTTT. This chain joins TRBV9 and TRBJ2-3, with TRBD2 matching 8 bases. The V gene's germline CDR1 is SGDLS and CDR2 YYNGEE. V dropped 3 bases and J dropped 7; count of bases not matched to a gene: 13. The CDR3 has 16 amino acids. The full variable domain, completed using reference TRBV9 and TRBJ2-3, is DSGVTQTPKHLITATGQRVTLRCSPRSGDLSVYWYQQSLDQGLQFLIQYYNGEERAKGNILERFSAQQFPDLHSELNLSSLELGDSALYFCASSGDSGEPFNTQYFGPGTRLTVL.

This sequence joins TRBV6-5 and TRBJ1-5, with D uncertain. Germline CDR1 MNHEY, CDR2 SVGAGI. This CDR3 contains 14 residues. V shed 2 bases and J shed 5 bases, with 10 bases lying between them. CDR3 sequence: CASSYISTDQPQHF. The DNA for the CDR3 is TGTGCCAGCAGTTACATTTCCACGGATCAGCCCCAGCATTTT.

In the case of this clone: Other DNA variants within this sample encode the same CDR3. The chain combines TRBV7-2 with TRBJ2-3; D is unclear. Per germline, CDR1 SGHTA and CDR2 FQGNSA. Trimming cost V 6 bases and J 6 bases, with 7 bases left between them. CDR3 size: 11 residues. CDR3 amino acids: CASSPRDTQYF. Here the CDR3 DNA reads TGTGCCAGCAGTCCACGCGATACGCAGTATTTT.

The rearrangement joins TRBV7-2 to TRBJ2-3; tentative D call: TRBD2 (5 bases). The length of the CDR3 is 14 residues. Trimming shortened V by 1 base and J by 4 bases, and 9 bases separated the two germline ends. Germline V lookup: CDR1 SGHTA, CDR2 FQGNSA. In nucleotides, the CDR3 is TGTGCCAGCAGCTTAGGGACCGGGGCAGATACGCAGTATTTT. Amino acids: CASSLGTGADTQYF.

The J gene is TRBJ1-4, the V gene TRBV5-4, with unresolved D. Germline V gives CDR1 SGHNT, CDR2 YYREEE (reference sequence). The CDR3 has 13 residues. V was pared by 1 base and J by 2 bases, with 3 bases between. DNA of the CDR3: TGTGCCAGCAGCTTGCGGACTAATGAAAAACTGTTTTTT. It translates to CASSLRTNEKLFF.